This T cell receptor beta chain was found in a study of shared clonotypes between healthy human individuals. This clone was counted between two and nine times. V shed 5 bases and J shed 4 bases, with 15 bases lying between them. Germline-derived CDR1 and CDR2 are SGHRS and YFSETQ. The CDR3 consists of 15 residues. Donors were healthy HIV-negative adults without recently reported acute infections or vaccinations. Sequenced by immunoSEQ multiplex PCR; TCRdb stores in-frame clones only, minus some. The sample consists of approximately 100,000 clones, roughly two thirds of them appearing once. Sequenced material: memory CD8+ T cells sorted from blood. Subset specified: CD45RO+ cells pooled with CCR7-negative TemRA cells. The receptor was isolated from a man aged 25-45 years in good health. The chain is built from TRBV5-1 and TRBJ2-2; a possible D gene is TRBD2 (6 bases). CDR3: CASSTSGRSTGELFF. In nucleotides, the CDR3 is TGCGCCAGCAGTACCAGCGGGCGTAGCACCGGGGAGCTGTTTTTT.